These 32 T cell receptor beta chains originate from one sample sequenced in a study of T cell changes during pregnancy in multiple sclerosis. Sequencing used immunoSEQ multiplex PCR; TCRdb keeps in-frame clones, though not all of them. The top ten hold more than 7% of the sample, which has over 35,000 clones, 91% seen once. The sample in question was CD8+ T cells from peripheral blood mononuclear cells, obtained before pregnancy. These receptors were obtained from a female donor with multiple sclerosis, enrolled in a pregnancy study.

The rearrangement joins TRBV28 to TRBJ2-1, with D unclear. Germline CDR1 MDHEN, CDR2 SYDVKM. This CDR3 is 14 amino acids long. Trimming removed 5 bases at V and 2 bases at J, with 10 bases between. CDR3 coding DNA: TGTGCCAGCAGTGTGACAATGACCTACAATGAGCAGTTCTTC. This translates into CASSVTMTYNEQFF.

The CDR3 region is CASSYMGSKETQYF. The CDR3 coding sequence is TGTGCCAGCAGTTACATGGGGAGTAAGGAGACCCAGTACTTC. The chain recombines TRBV6-6 with TRBJ2-5; perhaps TRBD2 as D (5 bases). The V gene lost 2 bases and the J gene lost 5 bases, with 12 bases spanning the gap. CDR1 is MNHNY and CDR2 is SVGAGI in the germline V gene (reference sequence). The length of the CDR3 is 14 residues.

The chain employs TRBV5-1 and TRBJ2-7, with 11 nucleotides matching TRBD2. This CDR3 region has 16 residues. The trim removed 4 bases at V and 2 bases at J, leaving 8 bases unmatched. The germline V gene encodes CDR1 SGHRS and CDR2 YFSETQ. The DNA of the CDR3 is TGCGCCAGCAGCGCTAAGGGACTAGCGGACACCTACGAGCAGTACTTC. The encoded protein is CASSAKGLADTYEQYF.

The chain uses TRBV28 and TRBJ1-3, with 8 nucleotides matching TRBD1. The V gene's germline CDR1 is MDHEN and CDR2 SYDVKM. This CDR3 has 13 residues. Trimming took 8 bases from V and 3 from J; bases not matched to a gene: 3. CDR3 nucleotide sequence: TGTGCCAGCGGGACAGGCGGTGGAAACACCATATATTTT. It specifies CASGTGGGNTIYF.

The chain is built from TRBV7-9 and TRBJ2-3; 12 bases fit TRBD1. After removal of 5 bases from V and 2 bases from J, the junction contained 2 bases not matched to a gene. Germline-derived CDR1 and CDR2 are SEHNR and FQNEAQ (reference sequence). The CDR3 is 15 residues long. The CDR3 nucleotides are TGTGCCAGCAGCCTGGGACAGGGGGCCACAGATACGCAGTATTTT. This translates into CASSLGQGATDTQYF. Combining the CDR3 with reference TRBV7-9 and TRBJ2-3 gives the whole variable domain DTGVSQNPRHKITKRGQNVTFRCDPISEHNRLYWYRQTLGQGPEFLTYFQNEAQLEKSRLLSDRFSAERPKGSFSTLEIQRTEQGDSAMYLCASSLGQGATDTQYFGPGTRLTVL.

The chain combines TRBV6-5 with TRBJ1-2; a possible D gene is TRBD1 (5 bases). Germline CDR1 MNHEY, CDR2 SVGAGI. The CDR3 covers 15 residues. Trimming stripped 0 bases from V and 6 bases from J, with 14 bases between. The CDR3 sequence: CASSYSSYGQDGYTF. In DNA, the CDR3 is TGTGCCAGCAGTTACTCGTCCTATGGACAAGATGGCTACACCTTC.

The V and J genes are TRBV7-6 and TRBJ1-2; TRBD1 might be the D (5 bases). The CDR3 length is 16 residues. From germline, CDR1 is SGHVS and CDR2 FNYEAQ. Trimming left V 1 base short and J 0 bases short, with 12 bases between. CDR3 loop: CASSLGPTASNYGYTF. For the CDR3, the DNA is TGTGCCAGCAGCTTAGGTCCGACAGCCTCTAACTATGGCTACACCTTC.

The chain couples TRBV7-6 to TRBJ2-5, with 8 positions matching TRBD1. The CDR3 has 14 residues. Looked up from germline, CDR1 is SGHVS and CDR2 is FNYEAQ. Trimming at V came to 5 bases and at J to 8 bases, leaving 10 bases not matched to a gene. CDR3 amino acids: CASSGRQGPRTQYF. CDR3 nucleotide sequence: TGTGCCAGCAGCGGACGACAGGGGCCAAGAACCCAGTACTTC.

V usage is TRBV13 and J usage is TRBJ2-7; 7 nucleotides line up with TRBD2. Germline V gene lookup returns CDR1 PRHDT and CDR2 FYEKMQ (reference sequence). The V segment lost 2 bases and the J segment 0 bases; nucleotides outside the gene matches: 4. The CDR3 runs to 15 residues. Here the CDR3 DNA reads TGTGCCAGCAGCTTAATAAGCGGGAACTCCTACGAGCAGTACTTC. Its protein product is CASSLISGNSYEQYF.

The V and J genes are TRBV28 and TRBJ1-2, with 8 bases that match TRBD1. Germline CDR1 is MDHEN and CDR2 is SYDVKM. The CDR3 length is 16 residues. The V segment lost 2 bases and the J segment 8 bases; nucleotides outside the gene matches: 13. The CDR3 DNA reads TGTGCCAGCAGTTTACGGGGGACAGGAGGGGTCAGGGGCTACACCTTC. This encodes CASSLRGTGGVRGYTF.

This clone was picked up a small number of times. The chain has TRBV19 and TRBJ2-2; 11 bases are shared with TRBD1. Germline values: CDR1 LNHDA, CDR2 SQIVND (reference sequence). Losses at the gene ends were 5 bases for V and 4 bases for J; bases not matched to a gene: 6. This CDR3 comprises 16 residues. CDR3 coding DNA: TGTGCCAGTAGTTCGCCAGGACAGGGGGCCACCGGGGAGCTGTTTTTT. It encodes CASSSPGQGATGELFF.

The rearrangement uses TRBV6-5 and TRBJ2-1; a possible D gene is TRBD1 (6 bases). Germline CDR1 reads MNHEY; CDR2 reads SVGAGI. The CDR3 is made up of 14 amino acids. Trimming stripped 0 bases from V and 16 bases from J, with 19 bases between. The CDR3 is CASSYSYEGTSSFF. In DNA form, the CDR3 reads TGTGCCAGCAGTTACTCGTACGAAGGGACAAGTAGTTTCTTC.

Worth noting for this clone: This specimen includes other DNA sequences encoding the same CDR3. This chain uses TRBV27 with TRBJ1-5; 10 nucleotides align to TRBD1. V shed 4 bases and J 4 bases; nucleotides not matched to a gene: 1. This CDR3 contains 14 residues. Germline CDR1 MNHEY, CDR2 SMNVEV (reference sequence). CDR3 amino acids: CASSSGQGNQPQHF. Here the CDR3 DNA reads TGTGCCAGCAGTTCGGGACAGGGGAATCAGCCCCAGCATTTT.

The J gene is TRBJ2-7, the V gene TRBV5-8; tentatively, D is TRBD2 (5 bases). The CDR3 extends over 16 amino acids. V was trimmed by 3 bases and J by 3 bases, leaving 19 bases between them. Germline V CDR1 and CDR2: SGHTS, YDEGEE. CDR3 in DNA: TGTGCCAGCAGCTCCACCCTGGGAGATTCGGGCTACGAGCAGTACTTC. Its protein is CASSSTLGDSGYEQYF.

This chain links TRBV7-5 with TRBJ2-7; the D call TRBD1 from the table was never checked on the DNA. TRBV7-5 is reported as a pseudogene. There are 18 residues in the CDR3. DNA of the CDR3: TGTGCCAGAAGCCCAACACTCGACGACAGGGTGGCGACCTACGAGCAGTACTTC. Translated: CARSPTLDDRVATYEQYF.

V and J are TRBV7-9 and TRBJ2-1; 7 bases match TRBD2. This CDR3 is built from 17 residues. With 5 bases clipped from V and 3 bases from J, the junction kept 13 bases outside the gene matches. CDR1 SEHNR and CDR2 FQNEAQ come from the germline V gene (reference sequence). The CDR3 region has the DNA TGTGCCAGCAGCCCGCGACTAACGAGCGGGATCTACAATGAGCAGTTCTTC. Its translation: CASSPRLTSGIYNEQFF.

CDR3 in amino acids: CASSHNRGHQPQHF. The CDR3 DNA sequence: TGTGCCAGCAGCCATAACAGGGGGCATCAGCCCCAGCATTTT. V usage is TRBV28 and J usage is TRBJ1-5, with 9 bases matching TRBD1. V lost 6 bases to trimming and J lost 5 bases; unmatched junction nucleotides: 5. The CDR3 runs 14 residues. The germline V gene encodes CDR1 MDHEN and CDR2 SYDVKM.

The table lists this clone with a count of one. The genes are TRBV27 and TRBJ1-1; no clear D. Trimming took off 9 bases at V and 3 bases at J, with 17 bases between the two ends. Germline V gives CDR1 MNHEY, CDR2 SMNVEV (reference sequence). CDR3 length: 14 residues. The CDR3 DNA reads TGTGCCAGTAGAGAACTGTACCCGGACACTGAAGCTTTCTTT. Residues: CASRELYPDTEAFF.

This clone occurred once. The chain combines TRBV5-1 with TRBJ2-1, with 9 nucleotides matching TRBD2. CDR3 length: 15 residues. Per germline, CDR1 SGHRS and CDR2 YFSETQ. V shed 0 bases, J shed 4 bases, and the junction held 2 bases outside the gene matches. The CDR3 region is CASSLELAGYNEQFF. The DNA of the CDR3 is TGCGCCAGCAGCTTGGAGCTAGCGGGATACAATGAGCAGTTCTTC.

The chain combines TRBV7-6 with TRBJ2-7, with unresolved D. This CDR3 has 14 residues. Trimming removed 6 bases at V and 2 bases at J, with 14 bases between. Germline assignment: CDR1 SGHVS and CDR2 FNYEAQ. The CDR3 sequence is CASSLYRFPYEQYF. CDR3 coding DNA: TGTGCCAGCAGTCTTTACCGGTTCCCCTACGAGCAGTACTTC.

V is TRBV10-3 and J is TRBJ2-7, with 8 bases that match TRBD1. Unmatched junction bases numbered 3, after V lost 6 bases and J lost 5 bases. The CDR3 runs to 12 residues. The germline V gene has CDR1 ENHRY and CDR2 SYGVKD. CDR3 residues: CAIRGQGNEQYF. For the CDR3, the DNA is TGTGCCATCAGAGGACAGGGCAACGAGCAGTACTTC.

V gene TRBV5-1 combines with J gene TRBJ2-1; TRBD1 matches at 8 bases. J lost 7 bases, V lost 5 bases, and 8 bases had no gene match. CDR1 SGHRS and CDR2 YFSETQ come from the germline V gene. This CDR3 comprises 14 residues. CDR3 DNA: TGCGCCAGCAGTTGGGGACAGGATGGGAATGAGCAGTTCTTC. Amino acid sequence: CASSWGQDGNEQFF.

In this sample, this clone turned up a few times. The chain joins TRBV30 to TRBJ1-4; 10 bases line up with TRBD1. The trim removed 6 bases at V and 6 bases at J, leaving 7 bases unmatched. The CDR3 length is 14 residues. Germline lookup yields CDR1 GTSNPN and CDR2 SVGIG (reference sequence). The CDR3 DNA sequence: TGTGCCTGCAGTCCGGGACAGGGGTATGAAAAACTGTTTTTT. Translating it yields CACSPGQGYEKLFF.

The chain is built from TRBV29-1 and TRBJ2-1; 8 positions match TRBD2. Germline loops: CDR1 SQVTM, CDR2 ANQGSEA. After removal of 4 bases from V and 8 bases from J, the junction contained 7 bases not matched to a gene. This CDR3 region has 13 residues. The CDR3 loop reads CSVAASGPDEQFF. The CDR3 nucleotides read TGCAGCGTTGCCGCTAGCGGGCCGGATGAGCAGTTCTTC.

This chain uses TRBV19 with TRBJ1-3; D is perhaps TRBD1 (6 bases). Germline assignment: CDR1 LNHDA and CDR2 SQIVND (reference sequence). This CDR3 contains 13 residues. V lost 6 bases and J lost 4, with 10 bases in between. The chain's CDR3 is CASRLQGGNTIYF. The CDR3 DNA reads TGTGCCAGTAGGCTACAGGGAGGAAACACCATATATTTT.

The chain couples TRBV27 to TRBJ2-5, with 7 bases aligning to TRBD2. The J call may be incorrect, as the DNA end agrees better with TRBJ2-7. CDR3 length equals 14 residues. Germline V CDR1 and CDR2: MNHEY, SMNVEV (reference sequence). CDR3 DNA sequence: TGTGCCAGCAGCCGCCGGTGGGAGGGGCTCGAGCAGTACTTC. It encodes CASSRRWEGLEQYF.

The rearrangement joins TRBV28 to TRBJ2-1, with TRBD2 identical over 13 bases. The germline V gene encodes CDR1 MDHEN and CDR2 SYDVKM. The CDR3 extends over 15 amino acids. V shed 6 bases, J shed 5 bases, and the junction held 4 bases outside the gene matches. The CDR3 nucleotides are TGTGCCAGCAGGCCTGGGACTAGCGGGGACAATGAGCAGTTCTTC. Residues: CASRPGTSGDNEQFF. Full variable domain (missing parts from reference TRBV28 and TRBJ2-1): DVKVTQSSRYLVKRTGEKVFLECVQDMDHENMFWYRQDPGLGLRLIYFSYDVKMKEKGDIPEGYSVSREKKERFSLILESASTNQTSMYLCASRPGTSGDNEQFFGPGTRLTVL.

The V gene is TRBV5-5, the J gene TRBJ1-2; tentatively, D is TRBD1 (5 bases). The germline gives CDR1 SGHKS, CDR2 YYEKEE (reference sequence). V was pared by 4 bases and J by 8 bases, with 12 bases between. The CDR3 has 12 amino acids. The CDR3 DNA sequence: TGTGCCAGCAGCCCGTCAGGGAAAGGCTACACCTTC. Amino acids: CASSPSGKGYTF.

The chain joins TRBV5-1 to TRBJ2-7, with D possibly TRBD1 on 6 matching bases. Deletions cut 5 bases from V and 0 bases from J, with 15 bases between. The CDR3 extends over 15 amino acids. CDR1 is SGHRS, CDR2 YFSETQ, per germline. CDR3 in DNA: TGCGCCAGCAGGCCCGGTGGGGGCCTCTCCTACGAGCAGTACTTC. This sequence encodes CASRPGGGLSYEQYF.

The chain has TRBV6-5 and TRBJ1-4; the D gene is possibly TRBD1 (5 bases). This CDR3 region has 12 residues. V was clipped by 7 bases and J by 6 bases, with 9 bases between them. The germline V gene encodes CDR1 MNHEY and CDR2 SVGAGI. CDR3 in amino acids: CASTRGDEKLFF. The CDR3 DNA follows: TGTGCCAGCACTAGGGGCGATGAAAAACTGTTTTTT.

This rearrangement joins TRBV19 to TRBJ2-2; D is perhaps TRBD2 (5 bases). The CDR3 has 14 amino acids. The V gene lost 5 bases and the J gene lost 6 bases, with 13 bases spanning the gap. CDR1 and CDR2 (germline): LNHDA, SQIVND (reference sequence). The CDR3 DNA reads TGTGCCAGTAGTGCCGCACTAGATCCCGGGGAGCTGTTTTTT. This codes for CASSAALDPGELFF.

The chain couples TRBV15 to TRBJ2-1; 11 nucleotides match TRBD1. CDR3 length equals 15 residues. The trim removed 3 bases at V and 6 bases at J, leaving 4 bases unmatched. In germline, CDR1 is LNHNV, CDR2 YYDKDF (reference sequence). The CDR3 nucleotides read TGTGCCACCAGCAGCGGACAGGGGGCCGCCAATGAGCAGTTCTTC. Encoded protein: CATSSGQGAANEQFF.